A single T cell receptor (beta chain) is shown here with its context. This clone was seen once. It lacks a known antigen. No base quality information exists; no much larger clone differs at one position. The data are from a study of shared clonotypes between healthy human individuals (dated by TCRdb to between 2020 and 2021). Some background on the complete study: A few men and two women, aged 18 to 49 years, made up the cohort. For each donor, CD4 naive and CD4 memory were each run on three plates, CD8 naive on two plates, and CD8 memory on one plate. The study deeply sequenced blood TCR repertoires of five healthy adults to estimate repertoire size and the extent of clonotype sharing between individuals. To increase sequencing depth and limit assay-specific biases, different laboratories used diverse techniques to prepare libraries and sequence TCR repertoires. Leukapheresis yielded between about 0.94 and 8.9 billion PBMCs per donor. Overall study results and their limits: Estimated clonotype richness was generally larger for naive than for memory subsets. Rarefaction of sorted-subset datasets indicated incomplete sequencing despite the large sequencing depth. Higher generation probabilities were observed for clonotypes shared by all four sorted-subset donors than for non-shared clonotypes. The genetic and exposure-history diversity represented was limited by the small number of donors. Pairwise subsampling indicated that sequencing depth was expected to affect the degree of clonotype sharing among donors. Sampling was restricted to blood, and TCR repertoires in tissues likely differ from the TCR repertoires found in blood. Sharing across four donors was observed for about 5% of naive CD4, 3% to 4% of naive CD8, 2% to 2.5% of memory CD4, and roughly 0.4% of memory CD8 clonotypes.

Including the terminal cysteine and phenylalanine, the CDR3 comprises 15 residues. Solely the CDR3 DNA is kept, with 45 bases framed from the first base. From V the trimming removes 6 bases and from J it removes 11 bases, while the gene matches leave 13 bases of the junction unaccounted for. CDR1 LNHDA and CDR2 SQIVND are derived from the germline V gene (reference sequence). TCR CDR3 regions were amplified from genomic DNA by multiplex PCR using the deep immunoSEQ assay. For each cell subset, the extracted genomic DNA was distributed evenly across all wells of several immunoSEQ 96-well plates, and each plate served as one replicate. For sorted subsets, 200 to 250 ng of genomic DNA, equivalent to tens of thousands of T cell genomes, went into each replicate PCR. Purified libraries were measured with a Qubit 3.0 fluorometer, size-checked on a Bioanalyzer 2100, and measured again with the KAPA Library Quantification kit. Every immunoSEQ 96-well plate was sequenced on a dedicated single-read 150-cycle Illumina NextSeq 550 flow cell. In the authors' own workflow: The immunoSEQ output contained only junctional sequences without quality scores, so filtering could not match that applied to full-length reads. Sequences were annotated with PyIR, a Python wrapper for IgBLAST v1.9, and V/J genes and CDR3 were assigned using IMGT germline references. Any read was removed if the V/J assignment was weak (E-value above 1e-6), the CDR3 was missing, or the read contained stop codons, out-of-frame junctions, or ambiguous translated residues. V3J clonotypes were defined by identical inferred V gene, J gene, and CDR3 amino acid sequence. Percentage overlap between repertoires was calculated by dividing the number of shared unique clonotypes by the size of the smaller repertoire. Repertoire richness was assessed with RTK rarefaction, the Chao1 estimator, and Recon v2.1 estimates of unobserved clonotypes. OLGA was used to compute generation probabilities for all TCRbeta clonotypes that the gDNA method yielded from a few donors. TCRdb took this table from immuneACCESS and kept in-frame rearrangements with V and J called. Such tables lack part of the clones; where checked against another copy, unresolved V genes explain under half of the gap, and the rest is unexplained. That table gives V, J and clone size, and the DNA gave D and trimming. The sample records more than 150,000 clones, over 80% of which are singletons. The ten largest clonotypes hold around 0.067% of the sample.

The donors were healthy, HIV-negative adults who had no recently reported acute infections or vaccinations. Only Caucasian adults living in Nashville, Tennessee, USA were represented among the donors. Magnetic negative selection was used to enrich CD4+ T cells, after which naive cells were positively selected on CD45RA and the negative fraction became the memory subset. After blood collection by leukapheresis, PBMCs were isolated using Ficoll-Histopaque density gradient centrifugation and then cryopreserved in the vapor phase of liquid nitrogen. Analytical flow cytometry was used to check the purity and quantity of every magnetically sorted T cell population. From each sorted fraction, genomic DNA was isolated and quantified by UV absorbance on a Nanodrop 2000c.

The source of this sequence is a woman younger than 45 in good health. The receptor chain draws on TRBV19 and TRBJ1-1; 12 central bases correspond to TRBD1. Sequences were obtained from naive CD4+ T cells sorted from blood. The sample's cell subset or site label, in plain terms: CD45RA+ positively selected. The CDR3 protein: CASSTWGQGARKAFF. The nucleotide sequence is TGTGCCAGTAGCACGTGGGGACAGGGGGCGAGAAAGGCTTTCTTT.